Below are 13 T cell receptor beta chains sequenced from a single sample in a study of lymphopenia after photon versus proton radiotherapy. Sequencing was performed with immunoSEQ multiplex PCR; in TCRdb, only in-frame clones are kept and a portion is missing. The sample lists approximately 25,000 clones; roughly four fifths were seen once. The source was peripheral blood, collected from a patient treated with proton-based radiotherapy. Every receptor here comes from a woman aged 65 to 85 with pancreatic cancer.

The chain's CDR3 is CASTVAGRLGEQFF. DNA of the CDR3: TGTGCCTCAACTGTAGCGGGAAGGTTAGGTGAGCAGTTCTTC. The chain employs TRBV7-2 and TRBJ2-1; the match to TRBD2 covers 8 bases. Looked up from germline, CDR1 is SGHTA and CDR2 is FQGNSA. CDR3 size: 14 residues. Trimming cost V 11 bases and J 9 bases; bases outside gene matches: 15.

This chain uses TRBV9 with TRBJ2-3; 7 nucleotides agree with TRBD2. V lost 0 bases to trimming and J lost 8 bases; unmatched junction nucleotides: 6. CDR1 SGDLS and CDR2 YYNGEE come from the germline V gene. This CDR3 has 14 amino acids. In DNA form, the CDR3 reads TGTGCCAGCAGCGTAGTTGCGGGAGTAAGTACGCAGTATTTT. Its translation: CASSVVAGVSTQYF. Based on the CDR3 plus reference TRBV9 and TRBJ2-3, the full variable domain is DSGVTQTPKHLITATGQRVTLRCSPRSGDLSVYWYQQSLDQGLQFLIQYYNGEERAKGNILERFSAQQFPDLHSELNLSSLELGDSALYFCASSVVAGVSTQYFGPGTRLTVL.

The V and J genes are TRBV5-4 and TRBJ2-7; TRBD2 aligns across 8 bases. This CDR3 has 13 amino acids. V gave up 4 bases and J gave up 5 bases; unmatched junction bases: 5. Germline V gives CDR1 SGHNT, CDR2 YYREEE (reference sequence). The CDR3 sequence is CASSLLAGNEQYF. The CDR3 DNA reads as TGTGCCAGCAGCCTCCTAGCGGGTAACGAGCAGTACTTC.

This chain connects TRBV20-1 to TRBJ2-5; the D is unclear. Trimming pared 6 bases from V and 7 bases from J, leaving 9 bases between. The length of the CDR3 is 10 residues. Germline V gene data show CDR1 as DFQATT and CDR2 as SNEGSKA (reference sequence). The CDR3 spells CSATSGTQYF. In DNA, the CDR3 is TGCAGTGCCACATCAGGGACCCAGTACTTC.

The chain links TRBV14 to TRBJ1-1; D may be TRBD1 (5 bases). The CDR3 spans 14 residues. Looked up from germline, CDR1 is SGHDN and CDR2 is FVKESK. Trimming cost V 7 bases and J 6 bases, with 18 bases left between them. The CDR3 protein is CASTLLGDGAEAFF. The CDR3 nucleotides are TGTGCCAGCACCCTCCTGGGGGATGGCGCTGAAGCTTTCTTT.

This chain uses TRBV19 with TRBJ1-2; 7 nucleotides align to TRBD1. Germline CDR1 and CDR2: LNHDA and SQIVND (reference sequence). J lost 3 bases, V lost 7 bases, and 2 bases had no gene match. The CDR3 sequence is 12 residues long. In nucleotides, the CDR3 is TGTGCCAGTAAACAGGGGCACTATGGCTACACCTTC. Protein product: CASKQGHYGYTF.

V and J are TRBV28 and TRBJ2-1, with a tentative D call TRBD2 (6 bases). Trimming left V 6 bases short and J 1 base short, with 10 bases between. The CDR3 loop spans 14 amino acids. Germline loops: CDR1 MDHEN, CDR2 SYDVKM. CDR3 region: CASRPRESYNEQFF. The CDR3 coding sequence is TGTGCCAGCAGACCTCGGGAGTCCTACAATGAGCAGTTCTTC.

This clone was seen only once. The V and J genes are TRBV19 and TRBJ2-1, with 9 bases that match TRBD2. The length of the CDR3 is 15 residues. CDR1 is LNHDA and CDR2 is SQIVND in the germline V gene (reference sequence). J was trimmed by 6 bases and V by 1 base; bases with no gene match: 4. The CDR3 DNA is TGTGCCAGTAGTATAGGGACTAGCGTTTTCAATGAGCAGTTCTTC. This gives the protein CASSIGTSVFNEQFF.

The chain combines TRBV13 with TRBJ2-5; 12 nucleotides align to TRBD2. Germline assignment: CDR1 PRHDT and CDR2 FYEKMQ (reference sequence). The CDR3 has 19 amino acids. The ends lost 5 bases at V and 2 bases at J; junction bases unmatched: 15. CDR3: CASSLTASGRARGQETQYF. As DNA, the CDR3 is TGTGCCAGCAGCCTAACGGCTAGCGGGAGGGCCAGGGGACAAGAGACCCAGTACTTC. Using reference TRBV13 and TRBJ2-5 for the parts outside the CDR3, the full variable domain is AAGVIQSPRHLIKEKRETATLKCYPIPRHDTVYWYQQGPGQDPQFLISFYEKMQSDKGSIPDRFSAQQFSDYHSELNMSSLELGDSALYFCASSLTASGRARGQETQYFGPGTRLLVL.

The chain has TRBV7-2 and TRBJ2-1, with a possible D match to TRBD2 (6 bases). Trimming pared 4 bases from V and 1 base from J, leaving 11 bases between. The CDR3 sequence is 15 residues long. Looked up from germline, CDR1 is SGHTA and CDR2 is FQGNSA. CDR3 sequence reads: CASSSEGLSYNEQFF. The DNA for the CDR3 is TGTGCCAGCAGCTCGGAGGGTTTGTCCTACAATGAGCAGTTCTTC.

J is TRBJ2-5 and V is TRBV6-6; no definite D call. CDR1 and CDR2 from the germline V gene are MNHNY and SVGAGI (reference sequence). The CDR3 spans 12 residues. The V end lost 5 bases, the J end lost 4 bases, and 8 bases lay between the germline ends. CDR3 sequence reads: CASSPWVETQYF. Written as DNA, the CDR3 is TGTGCCAGCAGTCCTTGGGTAGAGACCCAGTACTTC.

V gene TRBV6-5 combines with J gene TRBJ1-1; no clear D. V was shortened by 5 bases and J by 8 bases, with 18 bases between the two germline ends. The CDR3 has 14 residues. Germline V gene sequence: CDR1 MNHEY, CDR2 SVGAGI. The CDR3 DNA follows: TGTGCCAGCAGTCCCAATTTTGTGACCGCAGAAGCTTTCTTT. Protein: CASSPNFVTAEAFF.

The chain uses TRBV28 and TRBJ2-7; no reliable D call. Germline V gene data show CDR1 as MDHEN and CDR2 as SYDVKM. The V end was cut by 5 bases, the J end by 5 bases, with 7 bases between. This CDR3 region has 11 residues. The CDR3 is CASSVVHEQYF. The CDR3 DNA is TGTGCCAGCAGTGTCGTCCACGAGCAGTACTTC.